This passage covers 9 T cell receptor beta chains from one sample sequenced in a study of CD8 T cells in ankylosing spondylitis. TCRdb re-called the 5' RACE reads with MiXCR, one entry per CDR3 protein. The profile shows about 540,000 distinct CDR3 sequences, more than 9.5% of them singletons. Their antigen targets remain unknown. Whole-study results and caveats: Typical of ankylosing spondylitis blood, it appeared, was a TCR beta motif of several highly homologous variants.

The material sequenced was blood, either unsorted or a sorted T cell fraction (not recorded which). These receptors originate from a male donor with ankylosing spondylitis.

This clonotype has a handful of counts. The chain joins TRBV15 to TRBJ2-3; 12 bases map to TRBD2. The CDR3 is 18 amino acids. Germline CDR1 is LNHNV and CDR2 is YYDKDF (reference sequence). V was clipped by 3 bases and J by 0 bases; unmatched bases: 7. The CDR3: CATSSYGTSGSSTDTQYF. The CDR3, as DNA: TGTGCCACCAGCAGTTATGGGACTAGCGGGTCAAGCACAGATACGCAGTATTTT.

The sample holds many counts of this clonotype. V usage is TRBV4-1 and J usage is TRBJ2-6, with D possibly TRBD1 on 6 matching bases. Between the trimmed V and J ends, which lost 1 base and 1 base, there was a span of 11 bases. This CDR3 has 17 residues. The germline V gene has CDR1 MGHRA and CDR2 YSYEKL. The CDR3 sequence: CASSQGQAESGANVLTF. CDR3 DNA sequence: TGCGCCAGCAGCCAAGGACAGGCAGAGTCTGGGGCCAACGTCCTGACTTTC.

In its sample, this clonotype was seen a few times. The J gene is TRBJ2-7, the V gene TRBV3-1, with D unclear. Germline V lookup: CDR1 LGHDT, CDR2 YNNKEL (reference sequence). The CDR3 runs 13 residues. Between the trimmed V and J ends, which lost 6 bases and 0 bases, there was a span of 9 bases. The CDR3 DNA reads as TGTGCCAGCAGGCTTGCAGGCTCCTACGAGCAGTACGTC. Encoded protein: CASRLAGSYEQYV.

This clonotype was counted a few times. The chain recombines TRBV28 with TRBJ2-6; 12 bases line up with TRBD1. V shed 7 bases and J 3 bases; nucleotides not matched to a gene: 7. The CDR3 totals 17 residues. The germline gives CDR1 MDHEN, CDR2 SYDVKM. CDR3 amino acids: CASKPGQGAVGANVLTF. The CDR3 nucleotides read TGTGCCAGCAAACCGGGACAGGGGGCTGTTGGGGCCAACGTCCTGACTTTC. The full variable domain, completed using reference TRBV28 and TRBJ2-6, is DVKVTQSSRYLVKRTGEKVFLECVQDMDHENMFWYRQDPGLGLRLIYFSYDVKMKEKGDIPEGYSVSREKKERFSLILESASTNQTSMYLCASKPGQGAVGANVLTFGAGSRLTVL.

V usage is TRBV20-1 and J usage is TRBJ1-2; a possible D gene is TRBD1 (6 bases). Germline V lookup: CDR1 DFQATT, CDR2 SNEGSKA (reference sequence). The germline V and J ends were trimmed by 3 bases and 3 bases, with 17 bases remaining between them. The CDR3 contains 15 residues. Written as DNA, the CDR3 is TGCAGTGCTAGTCAGGGGACTCCATCCTACTATGGCTACACCTTC. It translates to CSASQGTPSYYGYTF.

The chain combines TRBV5-1 with TRBJ2-1; 11 positions agree with TRBD2. This CDR3 has 17 residues. The V segment lost 0 bases and the J segment 7 bases; nucleotides outside the gene matches: 9. Germline assignment: CDR1 SGHRS and CDR2 YFSETQ. CDR3 nucleotide sequence: TGCGCCAGCAGCTTGGGAATAGCGGGAGGGCCGGGGAATGAGCAGTTCTTC. As protein: CASSLGIAGGPGNEQFF.

This clonotype showed up many times. The rearrangement uses TRBV3-1 and TRBJ2-7; possible D gene TRBD1, 5 bases. This CDR3 is built from 12 residues. V lost 3 bases and J lost 8, with 11 bases in between. CDR1 and CDR2 from the germline V gene are LGHDT and YNNKEL (reference sequence). CDR3 bases: TGTGCCAGCAGCCATCGCCAGGGCAAGCAGTACTTC. Translating gives CASSHRQGKQYF.

This clonotype occurred many times. V gene TRBV20-1 combines with J gene TRBJ2-7, with a tentative D call TRBD1 (5 bases). Looked up from germline, CDR1 is DFQATT and CDR2 is SNEGSKA (reference sequence). V lost 1 base to trimming and J lost 3 bases, with 7 bases between them. This CDR3 spans 12 amino acids. In nucleotides, the CDR3 is TGCAGTGCTAGAGCAGGGAACTACGAGCAGTACTTC. Protein sequence: CSARAGNYEQYF.

V and J are TRBV15 and TRBJ2-7; D perhaps matches TRBD2 (7 bases). V dropped 3 bases and J dropped 6 bases, with 15 bases sitting between them. The CDR3 sequence is 14 residues long. Germline assignment: CDR1 LNHNV and CDR2 YYDKDF (reference sequence). DNA of the CDR3: TGTGCCACCAGCAGGGGTCGGGGGGCTCTCGAGCAGTACGTC. Translating it yields CATSRGRGALEQYV.